The 24 T cell receptor beta chains below were found in one sample sequenced in a study of cytomegalovirus exposure and HLA in healthy donors. The PCR used 60 Vbeta and 13 Jbeta primers. TCRdb's copy holds only in-frame clones and misses some; the assay was immunoSEQ multiplex PCR. The sample has about 43,000 clones, approximately 80% seen once. Sequencing used PBMCs. These receptor sequences come from a man aged 30 to 45 in good health and CMV-seronegative.

This sequence joins TRBV5-8 and TRBJ2-2; 8 nucleotides line up with TRBD1. Germline trimming cut 4 bases from V and 1 base from J; bases unmatched to any gene: 3. This CDR3 region has 15 residues. Germline V CDR1 and CDR2: SGHTS, YDEGEE. DNA for the CDR3: TGTGCCAGCAGCCATGGGACAGGGAACACCGGGGAGCTGTTTTTT. The encoded protein is CASSHGTGNTGELFF.

The rearrangement links TRBV7-2 to TRBJ2-7; 11 bases fit TRBD2. Germline CDR1 is SGHTA and CDR2 is FQGNSA. V was pared by 0 bases and J by 1 base, with 8 bases of the junction left unmatched. The length of the CDR3 is 18 residues. The DNA for the CDR3 is TGTGCCAGCAGCTTAGCGGGCGCTAGCGGGAGGCGGTCCTACGAGCAGTACTTC. Translated, it gives CASSLAGASGRRSYEQYF. The full variable domain, in which reference TRBV7-2 and TRBJ2-7 provide the parts outside the CDR3, is GAGVSQSPSNKVTEKGKDVELRCDPISGHTALYWYRQSLGQGLEFLIYFQGNSAPDKSGLPSDRFSAERTGGSVSTLTIQRTQQEDSAVYLCASSLAGASGRRSYEQYFGPGTRLTVT.

The chain couples TRBV7-9 to TRBJ2-1; the D is unclear. The ends were cut back, 2 bases at V and 6 bases at J, with 8 bases in the middle. The length of the CDR3 is 13 residues. CDR1 is SEHNR, CDR2 FQNEAQ, per germline (reference sequence). The CDR3 is CASSLMTGNEQFF. The DNA for the CDR3 is TGTGCCAGCAGCTTAATGACGGGCAATGAGCAGTTCTTC.

The CDR3 region has the DNA TGTGCCAGCAAGGGACTAGCGGCTCCGAATGAGCAGTTCTTC. Protein sequence: CASKGLAAPNEQFF. The V call is TRBV2, the J call TRBJ2-1, with 11 bases identical to TRBD2. The CDR3 has 14 amino acids. The ends lost 7 bases at V and 7 bases at J; junction bases unmatched: 6. Germline CDR1 reads SNHLY; CDR2 reads FYNNEI.

The chain links TRBV27 to TRBJ1-1; weak D call: TRBD1 (6 bases). The CDR3 is 15 amino acids. The germline V gene encodes CDR1 MNHEY and CDR2 SMNVEV (reference sequence). Trimming took off 3 bases at V and 4 bases at J, with 15 bases between the two ends. CDR3 residues: CASSLTGTTGTEAFF. The CDR3 bases are TGTGCCAGCAGTTTGACCGGGACAACGGGCACTGAAGCTTTCTTT.

The rearrangement uses TRBV13 and TRBJ2-5, with D possibly being TRBD1 (7 bases). V gave up 4 bases and J gave up 5 bases, with 14 bases separating them. Germline V gives CDR1 PRHDT, CDR2 FYEKMQ (reference sequence). CDR3 length: 14 residues. The CDR3 DNA sequence: TGTGCCAGCAGCTCGGCAGGGGGGCAGGAGACCCAGTACTTC. Translation gives CASSSAGGQETQYF.

CDR3 DNA: TGCGCCAGCAGCTCGCCTCCGGGACAGAACACCGGGGAGCTGTTTTTT. It specifies CASSSPPGQNTGELFF. The chain joins TRBV5-1 to TRBJ2-2; D perhaps matches TRBD1 (6 bases). CDR3 length: 16 residues. The ends were cut back, 3 bases at V and 1 base at J, with 13 bases in the middle. Germline lookup yields CDR1 SGHRS and CDR2 YFSETQ.

There are a few counts of this clone. V and J are TRBV4-3 and TRBJ2-2; a possible D gene is TRBD1 (6 bases). The CDR3 runs 11 residues. Per the germline V gene, CDR1 is LGHNA and CDR2 is YSLEER. DNA of the CDR3: TGCGGACAGGCGAACACCGGGGAGCTGTTTTTT. Residues: CGQANTGELFF.

The sample holds one count of this clone. The rearrangement links TRBV19 to TRBJ1-4; the match to TRBD1 covers 12 bases. This CDR3 contains 14 residues. The J segment lost 3 bases and the V segment lost 8 bases, leaving 1 base of the junction unmatched. Germline-derived CDR1 and CDR2 are LNHDA and SQIVND (reference sequence). CDR3 sequence: CASGTGGANEKLFF. The CDR3 DNA reads as TGTGCCAGTGGGACAGGGGGCGCTAATGAAAAACTGTTTTTT.

In nucleotides, the CDR3 is TGTGCCAGCAGCTTAGCCGGTAGCGGGGCCCAAAACATTCAGTACTTC. It specifies CASSLAGSGAQNIQYF. The chain uses TRBV7-2 and TRBJ2-4, with TRBD2 matching 8 bases. The CDR3 extends over 16 amino acids. V lost 0 bases to trimming and J lost 5 bases; unmatched junction nucleotides: 6. Germline V gene data show CDR1 as SGHTA and CDR2 as FQGNSA. The full variable domain, in which reference TRBV7-2 and TRBJ2-4 provide the parts outside the CDR3, is GAGVSQSPSNKVTEKGKDVELRCDPISGHTALYWYRQSLGQGLEFLIYFQGNSAPDKSGLPSDRFSAERTGGSVSTLTIQRTQQEDSAVYLCASSLAGSGAQNIQYFGAGTRLSVL.

The CDR3 here is CTGLSTDTQYF. CDR3 DNA sequence: TGCACGGGACTTAGCACAGATACGCAGTATTTT. The chain couples TRBV29-1 to TRBJ2-3, with D possibly TRBD2 on 6 matching bases. Germline CDR1 and CDR2: SQVTM and ANQGSEA. The CDR3 loop spans 11 amino acids.

The rearrangement joins TRBV7-2 to TRBJ2-7, with TRBD1 matching 7 bases. CDR3 length equals 17 residues. The germline V gene encodes CDR1 SGHTA and CDR2 FQGNSA. V lost 4 bases, J lost 2 bases, and 14 bases stayed unmatched. The CDR3 loop is CASSSTPPDRLPYEQYF. CDR3 DNA: TGTGCCAGCAGCTCTACACCTCCGGACAGGCTCCCCTACGAGCAGTACTTC.

V is TRBV13 and J is TRBJ2-5, with a weak D call TRBD1 (5 bases). V was pared by 2 bases and J by 5 bases, with 15 bases between. The CDR3 sequence is 15 residues long. Germline loops: CDR1 PRHDT, CDR2 FYEKMQ (reference sequence). The DNA for the CDR3 is TGTGCCAGCAGCTTAAAAGTGGCAGGGCGGGAGACCCAGTACTTC. This gives the protein CASSLKVAGRETQYF.

The rearrangement uses TRBV18 and TRBJ1-1; 8 nucleotides match TRBD1. With V trimmed by 0 bases and J by 6 bases, 3 bases remained unmatched. The length of the CDR3 is 14 residues. Germline V gene sequence: CDR1 KGHSH, CDR2 LQKENI. Here the CDR3 DNA reads TGTGCCAGCTCACCACCGGCGGACAGGGCTGAAGCTTTCTTT. This translates into CASSPPADRAEAFF. Combining the CDR3 with reference TRBV18 and TRBJ1-1 gives the whole variable domain NAGVMQNPRHLVRRRGQEARLRCSPMKGHSHVYWYRQLPEEGLKFMVYLQKENIIDESGMPKERFSAEFPKEGPSILRIQQVVRGDSAAYFCASSPPADRAEAFFGQGTRLTVV.

Regarding this clone: A junction end diverges from the germline sequence, so it may reflect a read error. The rearrangement uses TRBV4-1 and TRBJ2-7; 9 nucleotides align to TRBD2. The germline V gene has CDR1 MGHRA and CDR2 YSYEKL. The length of the CDR3 is 18 residues. The chain's CDR3 is CASSQGNRRGREAYEQCF. The CDR3 DNA sequence: TGCGCCAGCAGCCAAGGAAACAGACGCGGGAGGGAAGCCTACGAGCAGTGCTTC.

The V and J genes are TRBV7-8 and TRBJ2-5, with 9 positions matching TRBD1. Matching the DNA end better, TRBJ2-7 makes the J call doubtful. This CDR3 has 14 amino acids. Looked up from germline, CDR1 is SGHVS and CDR2 is FQNEAQ. CDR3 loop: CASSYDRGAYEQYF. CDR3 in DNA: TGTGCCAGCAGTTACGACAGGGGGGCCTACGAGCAGTACTTC.

This chain connects TRBV30 to TRBJ2-3, with 7 positions matching TRBD1. V trimming: 2 bases; J trimming: 0 bases; junction bases outside the gene matches: 8. CDR1 is GTSNPN and CDR2 is SVGIG in the germline V gene (reference sequence). The length of the CDR3 is 16 residues. The CDR3 protein is CAWSPLRTGSTDTQYF. In DNA form, the CDR3 reads TGTGCCTGGAGTCCCCTCCGGACAGGTAGCACAGATACGCAGTATTTT.

The chain carries TRBV7-8 and TRBJ2-3; D is possibly TRBD2 (6 bases). The CDR3 loop spans 14 amino acids. The V end lost 1 base, the J end lost 4 bases, and 9 bases lay between the germline ends. CDR1 is SGHVS and CDR2 is FQNEAQ in the germline V gene. The CDR3 DNA follows: TGTGCCAGCAGCTTAGGTCGGGAGCCAGATACGCAGTATTTT. This codes for CASSLGREPDTQYF.

In its sample, this clone was seen once. The chain couples TRBV28 to TRBJ1-3; D remains ambiguous. This CDR3 region has 14 residues. Germline CDR1 and CDR2: MDHEN and SYDVKM. The V gene lost 3 bases and the J gene lost 4 bases, with 10 bases spanning the gap. CDR3 bases: TGTGCCAGCAGTTTTTGGGCGATGGGAAACACCATATATTTT. Its translation: CASSFWAMGNTIYF. The full variable domain, completed using reference TRBV28 and TRBJ1-3, is DVKVTQSSRYLVKRTGEKVFLECVQDMDHENMFWYRQDPGLGLRLIYFSYDVKMKEKGDIPEGYSVSREKKERFSLILESASTNQTSMYLCASSFWAMGNTIYFGEGSWLTVV.

V usage is TRBV5-1 and J usage is TRBJ2-5, with 11 bases matching TRBD2. The J call is doubtful: the DNA matches TRBJ2-7 better. Germline CDR1 and CDR2: SGHRS and YFSETQ. The CDR3 contains 16 residues. DNA for the CDR3: TGCGCCAGCAGCTCAATCGGGACTAGCGGTACCTACGAGCAGTACTTC. This sequence encodes CASSSIGTSGTYEQYF.

The rearrangement links TRBV2 to TRBJ2-7, with D tentatively TRBD2 (6 bases). The V and J ends lost 4 bases and 1 base respectively, with 17 bases between them. The CDR3 has 16 amino acids. Germline CDR1 reads SNHLY; CDR2 reads FYNNEI. In DNA form, the CDR3 reads TGTGCCAGCAGTGGATTGACTAGGGTACAGTCCTACGAGCAGTACTTC. Translation: CASSGLTRVQSYEQYF.

This sequence joins TRBV7-2 and TRBJ2-7, with a possible D match to TRBD2 (6 bases). The germline gives CDR1 SGHTA, CDR2 FQGNSA. The CDR3 consists of 15 residues. The V end lost 5 bases, the J end lost 2 bases, and 16 bases lay between the germline ends. The CDR3 nucleotides are TGTGCCAGCAGCAAGGATAGCGGCAGGGCCTACGAGCAGTACTTC. As protein: CASSKDSGRAYEQYF.

Only a few counts were recorded for this clone. The CDR3 reads CASSPGNRAAYEQYF. The CDR3 DNA is TGTGCCAGCTCACCCGGAAACAGGGCCGCCTACGAGCAGTACTTC. J is TRBJ2-7 and V is TRBV18; a possible D gene is TRBD1 (6 bases). This CDR3 has 15 residues. Germline V gene sequence: CDR1 KGHSH, CDR2 LQKENI. V lost 3 bases and J 2 bases, leaving 14 bases between the germline ends.

The chain combines TRBV15 with TRBJ1-2; D is unclear. Germline CDR1 reads LNHNV; CDR2 reads YYDKDF (reference sequence). Trimming pared 0 bases from V and 6 bases from J, leaving 11 bases between. This CDR3 has 14 amino acids. This chain's CDR3 is CATSRDWSVDGYTF. Here the CDR3 DNA reads TGTGCCACCAGCAGAGATTGGTCAGTCGATGGCTACACCTTC.